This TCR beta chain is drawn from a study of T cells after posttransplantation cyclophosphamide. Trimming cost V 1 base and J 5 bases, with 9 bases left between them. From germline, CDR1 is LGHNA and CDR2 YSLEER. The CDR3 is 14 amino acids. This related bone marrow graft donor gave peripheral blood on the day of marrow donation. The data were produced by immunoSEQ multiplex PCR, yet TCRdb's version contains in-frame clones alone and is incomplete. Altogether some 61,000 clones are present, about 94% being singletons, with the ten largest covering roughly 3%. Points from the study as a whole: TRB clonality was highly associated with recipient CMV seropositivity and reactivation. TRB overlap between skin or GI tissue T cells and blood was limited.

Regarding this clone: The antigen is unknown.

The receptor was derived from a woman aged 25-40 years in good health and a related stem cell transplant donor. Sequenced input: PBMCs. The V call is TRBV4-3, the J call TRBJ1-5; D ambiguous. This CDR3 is CASSQAEGYQPQHF. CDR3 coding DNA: TGCGCCAGCAGCCAAGCGGAAGGTTATCAGCCCCAGCATTTT.